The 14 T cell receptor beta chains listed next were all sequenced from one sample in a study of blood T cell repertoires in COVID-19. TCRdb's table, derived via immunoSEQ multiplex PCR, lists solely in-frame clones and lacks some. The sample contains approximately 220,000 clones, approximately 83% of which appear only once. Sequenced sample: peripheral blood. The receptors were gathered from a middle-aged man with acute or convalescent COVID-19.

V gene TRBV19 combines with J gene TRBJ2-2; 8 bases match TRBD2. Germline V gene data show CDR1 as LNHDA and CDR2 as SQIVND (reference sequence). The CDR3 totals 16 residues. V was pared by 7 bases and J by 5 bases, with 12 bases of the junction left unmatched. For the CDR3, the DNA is TGTGCCAGTAAGACTAGCGCGGGGGCCGAAACCGGGGAGCTGTTTTTT. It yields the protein CASKTSAGAETGELFF.

CDR3 protein: CASNDVGYSPLHF. The CDR3 nucleotides read TGTGCCAGCAACGATGTTGGCTATTCACCCCTCCACTTT. The chain carries TRBV5-5 and TRBJ1-6; D remains unclear. Trimming took off 6 bases at V and 8 bases at J, with 12 bases between the two ends. Germline V lookup: CDR1 SGHKS, CDR2 YYEKEE (reference sequence). The CDR3 length is 13 residues.

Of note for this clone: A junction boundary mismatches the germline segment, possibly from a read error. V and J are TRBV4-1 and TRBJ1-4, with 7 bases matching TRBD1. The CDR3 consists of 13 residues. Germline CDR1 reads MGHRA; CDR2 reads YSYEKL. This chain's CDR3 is CASSQVTGDRAAF. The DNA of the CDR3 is TGCGCCAGCAGCCAGGTCACAGGGGATCGCGCGGCTTTT.

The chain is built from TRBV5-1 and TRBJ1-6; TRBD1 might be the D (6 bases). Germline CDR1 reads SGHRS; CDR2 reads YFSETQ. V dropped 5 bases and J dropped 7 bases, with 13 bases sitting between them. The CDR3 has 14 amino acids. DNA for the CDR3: TGCGCCAGCAGACCAGGACAGAGGAATTCACCCCTCCACTTT. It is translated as CASRPGQRNSPLHF. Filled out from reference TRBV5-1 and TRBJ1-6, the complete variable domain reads KAGVTQTPRYLIKTRGQQVTLSCSPISGHRSVSWYQQTPGQGLQFLFEYFSETQRNKGNFPGRFSGRQFSNSRSEMNVSTLELGDSALYLCASRPGQRNSPLHFGNGTRLTVT.

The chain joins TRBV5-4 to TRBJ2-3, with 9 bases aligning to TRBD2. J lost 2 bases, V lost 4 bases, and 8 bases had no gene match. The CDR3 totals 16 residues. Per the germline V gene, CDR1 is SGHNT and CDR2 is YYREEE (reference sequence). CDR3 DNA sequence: TGTGCCAGCAGCCCGGCGGGCGGGAGGGCCACAGATACGCAGTATTTT. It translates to CASSPAGGRATDTQYF. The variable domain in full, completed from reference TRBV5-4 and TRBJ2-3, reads ETGVTQSPTHLIKTRGQQVTLRCSSQSGHNTVSWYQQALGQGPQFIFQYYREEENGRGNFPPRFSGLQFPNYSSELNVNALELDDSALYLCASSPAGGRATDTQYFGPGTRLTVL.

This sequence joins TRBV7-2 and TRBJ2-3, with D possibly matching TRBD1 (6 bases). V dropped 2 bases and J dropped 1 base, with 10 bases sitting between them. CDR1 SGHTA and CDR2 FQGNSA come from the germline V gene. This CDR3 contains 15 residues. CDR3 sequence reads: CASSLLGAGTDTQYF. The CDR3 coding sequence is TGTGCCAGCAGCTTATTGGGGGCCGGCACAGATACGCAGTATTTT.

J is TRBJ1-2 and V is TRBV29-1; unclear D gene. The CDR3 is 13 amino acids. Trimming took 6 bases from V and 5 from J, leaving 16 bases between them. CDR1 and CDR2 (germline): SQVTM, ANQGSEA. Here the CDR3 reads CSVRVGSDYGYTF. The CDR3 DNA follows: TGCAGCGTCCGAGTGGGGAGCGATTATGGCTACACCTTC.

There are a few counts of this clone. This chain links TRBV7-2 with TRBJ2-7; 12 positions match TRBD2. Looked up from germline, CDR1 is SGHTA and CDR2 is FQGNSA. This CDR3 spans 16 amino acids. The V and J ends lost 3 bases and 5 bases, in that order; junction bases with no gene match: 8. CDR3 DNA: TGTGCCAGCAGCTTCGCTAGCGGGAGGGCCCCCCACGAGCAGTACTTC. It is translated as CASSFASGRAPHEQYF.

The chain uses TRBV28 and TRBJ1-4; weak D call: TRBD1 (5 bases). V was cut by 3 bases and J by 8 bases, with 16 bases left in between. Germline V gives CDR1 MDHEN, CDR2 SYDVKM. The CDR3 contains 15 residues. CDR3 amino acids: CASSFSYRREEKLFF. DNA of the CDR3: TGTGCCAGCAGTTTTAGTTACAGGAGAGAAGAAAAACTGTTTTTT.

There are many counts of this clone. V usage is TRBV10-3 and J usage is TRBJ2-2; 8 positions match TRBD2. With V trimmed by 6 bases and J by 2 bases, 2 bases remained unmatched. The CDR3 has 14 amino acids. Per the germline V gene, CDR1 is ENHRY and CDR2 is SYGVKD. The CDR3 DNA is TGTGCCATCAGGAGCGGGAGTAACACCGGGGAGCTGTTTTTT. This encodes CAIRSGSNTGELFF.

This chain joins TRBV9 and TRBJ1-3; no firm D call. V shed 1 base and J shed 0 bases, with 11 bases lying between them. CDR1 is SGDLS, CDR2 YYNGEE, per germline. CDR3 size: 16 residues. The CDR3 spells CASSVLSRPSGNTIYF. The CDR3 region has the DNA TGTGCCAGCAGCGTACTATCCAGGCCCTCTGGAAACACCATATATTTT.

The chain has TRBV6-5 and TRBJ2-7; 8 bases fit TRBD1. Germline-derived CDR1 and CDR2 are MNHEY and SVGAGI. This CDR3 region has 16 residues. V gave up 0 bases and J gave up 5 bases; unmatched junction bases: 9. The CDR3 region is CASSYSSQGAKDEQYF. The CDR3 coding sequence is TGTGCCAGCAGTTACTCTTCCCAGGGGGCGAAGGACGAGCAGTACTTC.

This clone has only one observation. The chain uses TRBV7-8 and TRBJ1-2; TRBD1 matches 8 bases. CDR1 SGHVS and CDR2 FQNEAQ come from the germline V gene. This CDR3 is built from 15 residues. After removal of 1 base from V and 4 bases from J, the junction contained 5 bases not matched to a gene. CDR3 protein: CASSLEGQGTYGYTF. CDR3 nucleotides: TGTGCCAGCAGCTTAGAAGGACAGGGAACCTATGGCTACACCTTC.

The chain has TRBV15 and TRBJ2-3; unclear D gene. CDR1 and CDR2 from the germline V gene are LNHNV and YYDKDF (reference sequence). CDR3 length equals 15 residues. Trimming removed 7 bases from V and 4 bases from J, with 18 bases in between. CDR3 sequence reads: CATTQYRTRPDTQYF. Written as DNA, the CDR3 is TGTGCCACCACACAGTACCGTACCCGCCCAGATACGCAGTATTTT. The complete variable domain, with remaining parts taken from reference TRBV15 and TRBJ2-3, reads DAMVIQNPRYQVTQFGKPVTLSCSQTLNHNVMYWYQQKSSQAPKLLFHYYDKDFNNEADTPDNFQSRRPNTSFCFLDIRSPGLGDTAMYLCATTQYRTRPDTQYFGPGTRLTVL.